Sequencing of this T cell receptor (beta chain) was carried out in a study of blood T cell repertoires in COVID-19. Study overall: Italy, Spain and the United States were the sources of the convalescent and acute COVID-19 samples.

As processed by the authors: How many nucleated cells were present was estimated from reference gene primer amplification. Assay used: immunoSEQ multiplex PCR; TCRdb lists only in-frame clones, some missing. The V and J calls and clone size come from that table; D and trimming were worked out from the DNA. The sample shows a few hundred thousand clones, over 75% of them seen only once. V was shortened by 6 bases and J by 0 bases, with 15 bases between the two germline ends. Germline V gene sequence: CDR1 SNHLY, CDR2 FYNNEI. There are 16 residues in the CDR3. Across about two dozen US areas, participants ranged in age from 18 to 89 years. Recovered Cohort 3 donors showed two negative PCRs, clearance, or symptom resolution.

The sequenced material came from PBMCs or T cells enriched from blood (not recorded which). The chain joins TRBV2 to TRBJ1-3, with unresolved D. This clonotype was obtained from a man younger than 45 who had recovered from COVID-19. In DNA, the CDR3 is TGTGCCAGCAGCGATGGACTGGGAAACTCTGGAAACACCATATATTTT. It translates to CASSDGLGNSGNTIYF.